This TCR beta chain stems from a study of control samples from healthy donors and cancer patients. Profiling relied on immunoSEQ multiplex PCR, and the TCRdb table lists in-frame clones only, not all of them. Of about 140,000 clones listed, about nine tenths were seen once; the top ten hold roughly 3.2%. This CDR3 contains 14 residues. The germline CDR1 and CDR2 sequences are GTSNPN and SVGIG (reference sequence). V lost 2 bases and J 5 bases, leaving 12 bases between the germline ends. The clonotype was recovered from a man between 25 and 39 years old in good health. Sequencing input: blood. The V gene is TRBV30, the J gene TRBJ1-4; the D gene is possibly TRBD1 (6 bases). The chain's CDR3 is CAWSIERGNEKLFF. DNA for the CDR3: TGTGCCTGGAGTATCGAAAGGGGGAATGAAAAACTGTTTTTT.